This is a list of T cell receptor beta chains from one sample in a study of cytomegalovirus exposure and HLA in healthy donors. The repertoire was sequenced with immunoSEQ multiplex PCR; TCRdb's copy has only in-frame clones and lacks some. The sample lists approximately 110,000 clones; roughly 13% were seen once. Sequences were obtained from PBMCs. Every receptor here comes from a man aged 35-49 years in good health and CMV-seropositive. CDR3s include the opening cysteine and the closing phenylalanine or tryptophan.

J gene: TRBJ2-3; V gene: TRBV4-1; CDR3 protein: CASSQQQGSGTDTQYF
J gene: TRBJ1-1; V gene: TRBV7-9; CDR3 protein: CASSLQAGSTEAFF
J gene: TRBJ2-7; V gene: TRBV7-9; CDR3 protein: CASVGGAQQYF
J gene: TRBJ2-7; V gene: TRBV6-5; CDR3 protein: CASSLGGDSYEQYF
J gene: TRBJ2-2; V gene: TRBV7-8; CDR3 protein: CASSLGQGDTGELFF
J gene: TRBJ1-2; V gene: TRBV6-5; CDR3 protein: CASSYKRRDYGYTF
J gene: TRBJ2-1; V gene: TRBV29-1; CDR3 protein: CSARGDSYNEQFF
J gene: TRBJ2-5; V gene: TRBV7-9; CDR3 protein: CASSRTTSEQETQYF
J gene: TRBJ2-2; V gene: TRBV14; CDR3 protein: CASNRGALGGELFF
J gene: TRBJ2-5; V gene: TRBV27; CDR3 protein: CASSFRARGLQRGQETQYF
J gene: TRBJ2-7; V gene: TRBV7-2; CDR3 protein: CASSSGLAGGLSEQYF
J gene: TRBJ1-5; V gene: TRBV28; CDR3 protein: CASSLRPGGPQHF
J gene: TRBJ2-5; V gene: TRBV10-1; CDR3 protein: CASSESVAGEQETQYF
J gene: TRBJ2-3; V gene: TRBV9; CDR3 protein: CASSGSNGDTQYF
J gene: TRBJ2-1; V gene: TRBV6-4; CDR3 protein: CASSPRPSSYNEQFF
J gene: TRBJ2-1; V gene: TRBV14; CDR3 protein: CASSQELSSEQFF
J gene: TRBJ2-5; V gene: TRBV28; CDR3 protein: CASRPGRYQETQYF
J gene: TRBJ1-1; V gene: TRBV7-9; CDR3 protein: CASSLDKGVNTEAFF
J gene: TRBJ1-1; V gene: TRBV7-9; CDR3 protein: CASSLQGGTEAFF
J gene: TRBJ2-2; V gene: TRBV19; CDR3 protein: CASSSLGARGQGDTGELFF
J gene: TRBJ2-7; V gene: TRBV7-7; CDR3 protein: CASSLRLAGGVEQYF
J gene: TRBJ2-2; V gene: TRBV7-6; CDR3 protein: CASSSLPRSTNTGELFF
J gene: TRBJ1-2; V gene: TRBV6-5; CDR3 protein: CASSPGRRYGYTF
J gene: TRBJ2-2; V gene: TRBV27; CDR3 protein: CATDFLADTGELFF
J gene: TRBJ2-3; V gene: TRBV19; CDR3 protein: CASSIGLAGESWAQYF
J gene: TRBJ1-3; V gene: TRBV5-1; CDR3 protein: CASSPEGGSGNTIYF
J gene: TRBJ1-1; V gene: TRBV6-6; CDR3 protein: CASSRGGGGMNTEAFF
J gene: TRBJ2-7; V gene: TRBV7-2; CDR3 protein: CASSPVSYEQYF
J gene: TRBJ2-5; V gene: TRBV4-3; CDR3 protein: CASSQDFGVTETQYF
J gene: TRBJ2-1; V gene: TRBV5-1; CDR3 protein: CASSLSLQSYNEQFF
J gene: TRBJ1-2; V gene: TRBV5-1; CDR3 protein: CASSPGQGPYGYTF
J gene: TRBJ1-5; V gene: TRBV7-8; CDR3 protein: CASSSDSYSNQPQHF